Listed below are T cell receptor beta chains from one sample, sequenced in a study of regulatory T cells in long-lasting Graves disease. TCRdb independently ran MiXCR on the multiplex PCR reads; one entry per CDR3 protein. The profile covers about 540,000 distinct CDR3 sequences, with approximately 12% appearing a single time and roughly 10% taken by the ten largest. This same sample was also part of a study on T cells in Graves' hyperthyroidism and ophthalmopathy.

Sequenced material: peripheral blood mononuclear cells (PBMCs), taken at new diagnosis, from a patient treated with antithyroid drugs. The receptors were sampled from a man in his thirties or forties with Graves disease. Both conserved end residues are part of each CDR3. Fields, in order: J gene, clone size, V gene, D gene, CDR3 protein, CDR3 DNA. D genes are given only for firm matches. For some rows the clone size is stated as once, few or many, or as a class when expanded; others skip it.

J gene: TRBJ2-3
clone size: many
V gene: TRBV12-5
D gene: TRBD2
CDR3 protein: CASGLGLAGSGDTQYF
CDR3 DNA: TGTGCTAGTGGTTTGGGACTAGCGGGATCCGGAGATACGCAGTATTTT

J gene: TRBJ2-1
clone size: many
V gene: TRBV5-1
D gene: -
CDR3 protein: CASSLEQVYNEQFF
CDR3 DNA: TGCGCCAGCAGCTTGGAACAGGTATACAATGAGCAGTTCTTC

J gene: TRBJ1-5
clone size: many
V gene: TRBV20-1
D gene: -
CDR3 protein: CSARRGGQPQHF
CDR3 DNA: TGCAGTGCGCGTAGGGGGGGTCAGCCCCAGCATTTT

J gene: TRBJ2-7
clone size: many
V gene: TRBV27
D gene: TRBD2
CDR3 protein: CASSLNGGTSGIHEQYF
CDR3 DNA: TGTGCCAGCAGTTTAAACGGCGGGACTAGCGGGATCCACGAGCAGTACTTC

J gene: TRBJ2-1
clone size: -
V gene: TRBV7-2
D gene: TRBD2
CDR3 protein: CASSLAGSAGERDEQFF
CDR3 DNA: TGTGCCAGCAGCTTAGCAGGGTCGGCGGGAGAGCGGGATGAGCAGTTCTTC

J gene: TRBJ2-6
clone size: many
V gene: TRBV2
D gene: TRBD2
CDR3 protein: CAGGTSGSGANVLTF
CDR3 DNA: TGTGCGGGGGGGACTAGCGGCTCTGGGGCCAACGTCCTGACTTTC

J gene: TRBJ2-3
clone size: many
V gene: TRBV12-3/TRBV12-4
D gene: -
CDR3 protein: CASSSGLTDTQYF
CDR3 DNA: TGTGCCAGCAGTTCGGGGCTCACAGATACGCAGTATTTT

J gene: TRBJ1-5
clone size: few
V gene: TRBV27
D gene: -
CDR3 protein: CASSRHHRRGASQPQHF
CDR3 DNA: TGTGCCAGCAGTCGACACCACAGAAGGGGGGCCTCTCAGCCCCAGCATTTT

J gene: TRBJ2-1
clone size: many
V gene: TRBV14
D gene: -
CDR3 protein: CASSQDGNNEQFF
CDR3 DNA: TGTGCCAGCAGCCAAGACGGAAACAATGAGCAGTTCTTC

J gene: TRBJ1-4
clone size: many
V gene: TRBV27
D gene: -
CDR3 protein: CASSLQRANEKLFF
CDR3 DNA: TGTGCCAGCAGTTTACAACGGGCAAATGAAAAACTGTTTTTT

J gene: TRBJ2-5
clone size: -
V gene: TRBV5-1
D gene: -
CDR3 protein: CASRSSGTVDGTQYF
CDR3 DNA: TGCGCCAGCAGGAGTAGCGGGACAGTGGACGGGACCCAGTACTTC

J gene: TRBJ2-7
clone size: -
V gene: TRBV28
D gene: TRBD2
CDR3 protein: CASRTTSDRGEQYF
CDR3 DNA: TGTGCCAGCAGGACGACTAGCGATCGGGGAGAGCAGTACTTC

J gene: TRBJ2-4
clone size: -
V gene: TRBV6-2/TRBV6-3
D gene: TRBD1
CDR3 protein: CASRKTGGAAKNIQYF
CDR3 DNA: TGTGCCAGCAGGAAGACAGGGGGTGCCGCCAAAAACATTCAGTACTTC

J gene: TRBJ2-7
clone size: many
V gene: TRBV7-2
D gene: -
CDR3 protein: CASSLGLGDYEQYF
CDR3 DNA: TGTGCCAGCAGCTTAGGGCTGGGGGATTACGAGCAGTACTTC

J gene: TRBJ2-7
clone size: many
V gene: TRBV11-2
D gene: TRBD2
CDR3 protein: CASSRGLADSYEQYF
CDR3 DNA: TGTGCCAGCAGTCGAGGACTAGCGGACTCCTACGAGCAGTACTTC

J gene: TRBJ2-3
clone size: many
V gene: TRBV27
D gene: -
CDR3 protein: CASKSWVQITDTQYF
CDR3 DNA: TGTGCCAGCAAGTCTTGGGTACAAATCACAGATACGCAGTATTTT

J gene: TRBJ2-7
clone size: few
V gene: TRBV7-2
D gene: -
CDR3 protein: CASRLTSSEQYF
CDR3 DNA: TGTGCCAGCAGATTAACTAGTAGCGAGCAGTACTTC

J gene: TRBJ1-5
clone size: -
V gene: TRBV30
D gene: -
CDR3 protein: CAWGTAGGQPQHF
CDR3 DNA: TGTGCCTGGGGGACGGCTGGAGGTCAGCCCCAGCATTTT

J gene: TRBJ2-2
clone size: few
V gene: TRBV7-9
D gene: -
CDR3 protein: CASSLPGARKPGDTGELFF
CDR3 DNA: TGTGCCAGCAGCTTACCCGGGGCCCGAAAACCCGGAGACACCGGGGAGCTGTTTTTT

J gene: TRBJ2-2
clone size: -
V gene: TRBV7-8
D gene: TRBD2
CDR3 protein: CANRLWASGSSAGELFF
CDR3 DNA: TGTGCCAACCGCTTATGGGCTAGCGGGAGTTCGGCCGGGGAGCTGTTTTTT

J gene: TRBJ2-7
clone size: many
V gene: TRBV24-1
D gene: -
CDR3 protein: CATSDRQGGEQYF
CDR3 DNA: TGTGCCACCAGTGACCGACAAGGCGGGGAGCAGTACTTC

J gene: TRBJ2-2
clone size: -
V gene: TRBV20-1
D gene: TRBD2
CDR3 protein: CSASAAGGGELFF
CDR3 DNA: TGCAGTGCTAGTGCGGCGGGAGGCGGAGAGCTGTTTTTT

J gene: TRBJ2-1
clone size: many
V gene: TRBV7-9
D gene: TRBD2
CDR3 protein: CASSITSGSYNEQFF
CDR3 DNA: TGTGCCAGCAGCATAACTAGCGGGAGCTACAATGAGCAGTTCTTC

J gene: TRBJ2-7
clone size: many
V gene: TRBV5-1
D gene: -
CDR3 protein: CASSLYGNEQYF
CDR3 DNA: TGCGCCAGCAGCTTGTACGGGAACGAGCAGTACTTC

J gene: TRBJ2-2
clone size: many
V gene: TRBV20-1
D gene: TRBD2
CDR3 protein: CSATVAGGTGELFF
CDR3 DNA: TGCAGTGCTACGGTAGCGGGAGGGACCGGGGAGCTGTTTTTT

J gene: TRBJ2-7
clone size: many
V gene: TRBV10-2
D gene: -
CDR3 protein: CASSESGVYEQYF
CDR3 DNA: TGCGCCAGCAGTGAGTCGGGGGTCTACGAGCAGTACTTC

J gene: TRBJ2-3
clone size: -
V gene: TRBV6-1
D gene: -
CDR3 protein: CASQSPTSTDTQYF
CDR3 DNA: TGTGCCAGCCAGTCCCCAACTAGCACAGATACGCAGTATTTT

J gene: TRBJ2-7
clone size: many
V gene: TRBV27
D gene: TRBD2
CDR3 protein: CAVRGASGRVVEGEQYF
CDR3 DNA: TGTGCCGTAAGAGGGGCTAGCGGGAGGGTAGTAGAGGGCGAGCAGTACTTC

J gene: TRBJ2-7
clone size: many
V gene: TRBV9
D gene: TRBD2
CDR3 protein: CASSLGLARTYEQYF
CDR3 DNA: TGTGCCAGCAGCCTAGGACTAGCGCGCACCTACGAGCAGTACTTC

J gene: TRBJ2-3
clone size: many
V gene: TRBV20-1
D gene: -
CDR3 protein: CSATLTSQTQYF
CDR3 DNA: TGCAGTGCTACCCTGACTTCTCAGACGCAGTATTTT

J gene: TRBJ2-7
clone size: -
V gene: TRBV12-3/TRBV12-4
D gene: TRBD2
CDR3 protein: CASAGLADSYGQYF
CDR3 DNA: TGTGCCAGCGCGGGACTAGCGGACAGCTACGGGCAGTACTTC

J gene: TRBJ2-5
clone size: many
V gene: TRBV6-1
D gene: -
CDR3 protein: CASSVHGETQYF
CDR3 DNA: TGTGCCAGCAGTGTCCACGGAGAGACCCAGTACTTC

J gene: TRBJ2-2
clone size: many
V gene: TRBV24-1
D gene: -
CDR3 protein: CATSTTANTGELFF
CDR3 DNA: TGTGCCACCAGCACGACCGCGAACACCGGGGAGCTGTTTTTT

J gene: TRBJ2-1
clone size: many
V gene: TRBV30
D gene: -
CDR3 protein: CAWSVRSPNEQFF
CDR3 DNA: TGTGCCTGGAGTGTAAGGAGTCCCAATGAGCAGTTCTTC

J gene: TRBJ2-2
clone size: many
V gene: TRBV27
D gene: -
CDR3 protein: CASMSRVGELFF
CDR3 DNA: TGTGCCAGCATGTCTAGGGTCGGGGAGCTGTTTTTT

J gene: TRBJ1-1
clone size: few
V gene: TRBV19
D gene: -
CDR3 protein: CASSMARSNTEAFF
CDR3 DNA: TGTGCCAGTAGTATGGCCAGGTCGAACACTGAAGCTTTCTTT

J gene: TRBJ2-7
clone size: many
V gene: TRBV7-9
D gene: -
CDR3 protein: CASSPTGATYEQYF
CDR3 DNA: TGTGCCAGCAGCCCAACCGGGGCCACCTACGAGCAGTACTTC

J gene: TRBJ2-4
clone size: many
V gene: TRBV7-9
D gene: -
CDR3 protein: CASSLASDIQYF
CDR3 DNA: TGTGCCAGCAGCTTAGCCTCGGACATTCAGTACTTC

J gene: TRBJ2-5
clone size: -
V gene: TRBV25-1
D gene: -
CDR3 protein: CASSELGHQDEETQYF
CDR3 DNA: TGTGCCAGCAGTGAATTGGGACACCAGGACGAAGAGACCCAGTACTTC

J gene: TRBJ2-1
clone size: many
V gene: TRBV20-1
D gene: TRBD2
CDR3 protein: CSAGLAGEREQFF
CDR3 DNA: TGCAGTGCTGGACTAGCGGGAGAAAGGGAGCAGTTCTTC

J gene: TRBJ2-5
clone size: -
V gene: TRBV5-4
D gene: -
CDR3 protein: CASSVELNSLVETQYF
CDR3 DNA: TGTGCCAGCAGCGTCGAACTTAACAGCTTGGTAGAGACCCAGTACTTC

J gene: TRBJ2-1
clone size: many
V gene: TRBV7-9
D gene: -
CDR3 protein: CASRPRERDTIEQFF
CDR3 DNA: TGTGCCAGCAGGCCGCGGGAGCGGGACACAATAGAGCAGTTCTTC

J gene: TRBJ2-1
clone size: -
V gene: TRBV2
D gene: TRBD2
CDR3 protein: CASSQGRLAGGPYQFF
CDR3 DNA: TGTGCCAGCAGCCAGGGGAGACTAGCGGGAGGACCCTATCAGTTCTTC

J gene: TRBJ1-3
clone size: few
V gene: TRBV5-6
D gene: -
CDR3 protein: CASSLVSGDTIYF
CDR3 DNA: TGTGCCAGCAGCTTGGTGTCGGGGGACACCATATATTTT

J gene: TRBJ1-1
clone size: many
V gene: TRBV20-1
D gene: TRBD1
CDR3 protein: CSARTGTGDTEAFF
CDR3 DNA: TGCAGTGCTAGAACCGGGACAGGGGACACTGAAGCTTTCTTT